The 12 T cell receptor beta chains below come from one sample, sequenced in a study of T-cell memory formation after mild COVID-19. Each CDR3 protein is one row after TCRdb ran MiXCR on the 5' RACE reads. The sample consists of a few hundred thousand distinct CDR3 sequences, approximately 8.4% of them appearing once. The specimen was PBMCs or a T cell subset sorted from them (not recorded which). The receptors stem from a man aged 18-30 years who had mild COVID-19 (a few samples of this study predate the infection). Cell type and time point are not known.

The sample holds a few counts of this clonotype. The chain joins TRBV6-6 to TRBJ2-7; weak D call: TRBD1 (5 bases). Looked up from germline, CDR1 is MNHNY and CDR2 is SVGAGI (reference sequence). Deletions cut 7 bases from V and 1 base from J, with 11 bases between. The CDR3 is made up of 13 amino acids. CDR3 amino acids: CASTSAGSYEQYF. CDR3 sequence (DNA): TGTGCCAGCACGTCGGCAGGGTCCTACGAGCAGTACTTC.

A few counts support this clonotype. This chain joins TRBV5-1 and TRBJ1-2, with 7 bases identical to TRBD1. The ends lost 4 bases at V and 5 bases at J; junction bases unmatched: 8. The V gene's germline CDR1 is SGHRS and CDR2 YFSETQ. CDR3 length: 14 amino acids. CDR3 nucleotides: TGCGCCAGCAGCAATACAGGGGCGCGGTATGGCTACACCTTC. Its translation: CASSNTGARYGYTF.

The rearrangement uses TRBV9 and TRBJ2-5, with TRBD1 as a possible D gene (6 bases). Germline V gene lookup returns CDR1 SGDLS and CDR2 YYNGEE. CDR3 length: 15 amino acids. V shed 3 bases and J shed 0 bases, with 12 bases lying between them. The CDR3 protein is CASSGRDRNQETQYF. The CDR3 coding sequence is TGTGCCAGCAGCGGGAGAGACAGGAACCAAGAGACCCAGTACTTC.

This clonotype was detected ten times or more. The chain recombines TRBV7-2 with TRBJ2-1; 8 bases are shared with TRBD2. The CDR3 length is 15 residues. Per germline, CDR1 SGHTA and CDR2 FQGNSA. J was trimmed by 7 bases and V by 3 bases; bases with no gene match: 8. DNA for the CDR3: TGTGCCAGCAGCTTTCCGCGGGGGGCCGTGAATGAGCAGTTCTTC. Its translation: CASSFPRGAVNEQFF.

In its sample, this clonotype was seen a few times. The V call is TRBV12-3 or TRBV12-4, the J call TRBJ2-3, with D perhaps TRBD2 (7 bases). Trimming cost V 6 bases and J 1 base, with 26 bases left between them. The length of the CDR3 is 19 residues. DNA for the CDR3: TGTGCCAGCAGGCCCCACGGTGGGGGGGGGCGAGTCGGCACAGATACGCAGTATTTT. As protein: CASRPHGGGGRVGTDTQYF.

This clonotype was recorded a few times. CDR3: CASSQPFRGQGEKLFF. CDR3 bases: TGCGCCAGCAGCCAGCCCTTCAGGGGGCAGGGAGAAAAACTGTTTTTT. The chain combines TRBV4-1 with TRBJ1-4; 8 positions agree with TRBD1. The trim removed 3 bases at V and 8 bases at J, leaving 11 bases unmatched. CDR3 length equals 16 residues. The germline CDR1 and CDR2 sequences are MGHRA and YSYEKL.

The chain has TRBV6-5 and TRBJ1-2; TRBD1 might be the D (5 bases). The CDR3 has 15 residues. In germline, CDR1 is MNHEY, CDR2 SVGAGI. The V end was cut by 6 bases, the J end by 6 bases, with 20 bases between. The CDR3 DNA sequence: TGTGCCAGCAGACAAAGGGACCTGGGAACCGATGGCTACACCTTC. It encodes CASRQRDLGTDGYTF.

The chain links TRBV3-1 to TRBJ2-1, with 7 positions matching TRBD2. With V trimmed by 6 bases and J by 7 bases, 6 bases remained unmatched. The CDR3 runs to 13 residues. Germline V gives CDR1 LGHDT, CDR2 YNNKEL (reference sequence). The CDR3 spells CASSPFSGNEQFF. The CDR3 coding sequence is TGTGCCAGCAGTCCCTTTAGCGGGAATGAGCAGTTCTTC.

This clonotype was observed a few times. The chain uses TRBV28 and TRBJ2-3; the D gene is possibly TRBD2 (6 bases). V lost 7 bases, J lost 1 base, and 15 bases lay in between. This CDR3 has 15 residues. CDR1 and CDR2 (germline): MDHEN, SYDVKM. CDR3 residues: CASTLGGAGTDTQYF. For the CDR3, the DNA is TGTGCCAGCACCCTCGGGGGAGCGGGCACAGATACGCAGTATTTT.

Many counts were recorded for this clonotype. The V and J genes are TRBV7-6 and TRBJ2-1; D might be TRBD2 (5 bases). Germline CDR1 reads SGHVS; CDR2 reads FNYEAQ. The CDR3 totals 15 residues. The V gene lost 3 bases and the J gene lost 3 bases, with 12 bases spanning the gap. In DNA form, the CDR3 reads TGTGCCAGCAGCTTCGAGGCTAGCCTCTACAATGAGCAGTTCTTC. It yields the protein CASSFEASLYNEQFF.

Only a few counts were recorded for this clonotype. The rearrangement joins TRBV28 to TRBJ2-7; maybe TRBD1 (5 bases). The V gene's germline CDR1 is MDHEN and CDR2 SYDVKM. V was shortened by 5 bases and J by 3 bases, with 11 bases between the two germline ends. The CDR3 length is 13 residues. Written as DNA, the CDR3 is TGTGCCAGCAGTCCACCGACAGACTACGAGCAGTACTTC. As protein: CASSPPTDYEQYF.

This clonotype was found many times. This chain connects TRBV5-6 to TRBJ2-2; D is uncertain. V was trimmed by 4 bases and J by 0 bases, leaving 7 bases between them. In germline, CDR1 is SGHDT, CDR2 YYEEEE. The CDR3 is 14 amino acids. Written as DNA, the CDR3 is TGTGCCAGCAGCCCCCCATCGAACACCGGGGAGCTGTTTTTT. It codes for CASSPPSNTGELFF.